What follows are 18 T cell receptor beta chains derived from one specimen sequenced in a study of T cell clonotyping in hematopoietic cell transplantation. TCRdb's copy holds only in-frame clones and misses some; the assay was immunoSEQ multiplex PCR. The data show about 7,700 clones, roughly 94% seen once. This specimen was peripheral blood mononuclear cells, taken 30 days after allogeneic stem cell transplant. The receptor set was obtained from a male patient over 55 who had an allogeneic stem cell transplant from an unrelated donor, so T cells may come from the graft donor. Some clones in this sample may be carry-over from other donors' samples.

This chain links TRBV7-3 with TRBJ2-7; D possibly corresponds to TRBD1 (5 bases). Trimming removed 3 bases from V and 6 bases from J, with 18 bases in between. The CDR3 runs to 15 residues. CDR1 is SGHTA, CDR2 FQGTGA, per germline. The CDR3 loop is CASSFNSVGASEQYF. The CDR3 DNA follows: TGTGCCAGCAGCTTTAATTCAGTTGGGGCTTCCGAGCAGTACTTC.

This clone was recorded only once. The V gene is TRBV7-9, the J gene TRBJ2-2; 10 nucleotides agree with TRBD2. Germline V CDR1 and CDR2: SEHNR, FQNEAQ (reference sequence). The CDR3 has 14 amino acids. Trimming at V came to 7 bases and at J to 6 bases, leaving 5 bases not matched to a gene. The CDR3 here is CASTASGSPGELFF. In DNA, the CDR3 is TGTGCCAGCACGGCTAGCGGGAGCCCCGGGGAGCTGTTTTTT.

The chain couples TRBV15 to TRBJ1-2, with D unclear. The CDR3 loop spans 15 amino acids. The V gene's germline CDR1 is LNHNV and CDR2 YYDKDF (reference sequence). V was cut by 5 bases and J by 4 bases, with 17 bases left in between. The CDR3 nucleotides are TGTGCCACCAGCCGCCCCGGCGGAGAACCCTATGGCTACACCTTC. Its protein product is CATSRPGGEPYGYTF. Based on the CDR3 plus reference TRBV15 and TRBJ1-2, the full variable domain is DAMVIQNPRYQVTQFGKPVTLSCSQTLNHNVMYWYQQKSSQAPKLLFHYYDKDFNNEADTPDNFQSRRPNTSFCFLDIRSPGLGDTAMYLCATSRPGGEPYGYTFGSGTRLTVV.

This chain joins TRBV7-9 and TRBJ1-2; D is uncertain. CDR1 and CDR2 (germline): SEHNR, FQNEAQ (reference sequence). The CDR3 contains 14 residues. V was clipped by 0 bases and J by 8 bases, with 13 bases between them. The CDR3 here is CASSLAWGIVGYTF. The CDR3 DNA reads TGTGCCAGCAGCTTAGCATGGGGTATAGTGGGCTACACCTTC.

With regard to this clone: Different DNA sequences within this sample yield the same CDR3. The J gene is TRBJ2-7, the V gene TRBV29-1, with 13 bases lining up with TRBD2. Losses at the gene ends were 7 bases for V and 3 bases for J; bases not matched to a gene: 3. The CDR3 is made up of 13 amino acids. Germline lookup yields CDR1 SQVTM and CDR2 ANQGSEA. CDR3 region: CSAGTSGNYEQYF. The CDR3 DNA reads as TGCAGCGCAGGGACTAGCGGGAACTACGAGCAGTACTTC.

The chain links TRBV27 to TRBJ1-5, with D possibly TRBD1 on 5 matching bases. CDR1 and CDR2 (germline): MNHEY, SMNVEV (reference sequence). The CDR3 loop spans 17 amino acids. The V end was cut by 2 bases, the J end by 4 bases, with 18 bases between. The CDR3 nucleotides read TGTGCCAGCAGTTTACGTGCAGGAGGGGATTATAATCAGCCCCAGCATTTT. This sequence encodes CASSLRAGGDYNQPQHF.

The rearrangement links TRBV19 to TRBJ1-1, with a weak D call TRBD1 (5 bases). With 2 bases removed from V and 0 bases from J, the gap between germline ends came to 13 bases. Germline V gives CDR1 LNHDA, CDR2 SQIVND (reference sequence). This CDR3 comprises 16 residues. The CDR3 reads CASSILRGYMNTEAFF. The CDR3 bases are TGTGCCAGTAGTATATTGAGGGGCTACATGAACACTGAAGCTTTCTTT.

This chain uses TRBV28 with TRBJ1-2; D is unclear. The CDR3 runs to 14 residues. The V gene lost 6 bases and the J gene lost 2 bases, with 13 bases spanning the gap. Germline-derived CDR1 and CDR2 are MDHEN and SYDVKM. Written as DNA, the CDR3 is TGTGCCAGCAGCCCGAGGGAACTAAACTATGGCTACACCTTC. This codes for CASSPRELNYGYTF.

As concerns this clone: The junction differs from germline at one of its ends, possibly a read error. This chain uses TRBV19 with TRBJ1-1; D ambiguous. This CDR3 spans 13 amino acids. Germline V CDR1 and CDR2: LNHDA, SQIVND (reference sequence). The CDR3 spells CASRINMNTEAFF. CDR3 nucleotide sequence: TGTGCCAGTCGTATAAACATGAACACTGAAGCTTTCTTT.

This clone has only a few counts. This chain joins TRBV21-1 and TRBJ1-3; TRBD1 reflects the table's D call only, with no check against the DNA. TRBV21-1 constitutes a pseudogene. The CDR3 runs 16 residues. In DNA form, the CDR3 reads TGTGCCAGCAGCAAAGACGGACAGGGTGACGGAAACACCATATATTTT. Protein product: CASSKDGQGDGNTIYF.

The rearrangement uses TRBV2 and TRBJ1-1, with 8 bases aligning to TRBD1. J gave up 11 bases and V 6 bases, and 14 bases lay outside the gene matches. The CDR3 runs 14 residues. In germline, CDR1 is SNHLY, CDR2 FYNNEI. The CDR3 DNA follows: TGTGCCAGCAGGGACACCAGGCAGGGGGCAAGGGCTTTCTTT. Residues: CASRDTRQGARAFF.

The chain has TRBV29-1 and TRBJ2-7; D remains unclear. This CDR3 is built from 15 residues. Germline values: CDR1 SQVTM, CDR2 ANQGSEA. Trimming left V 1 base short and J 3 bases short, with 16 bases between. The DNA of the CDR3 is TGCAGCGTTGAAGGGAGTGCCCCCGGTGGCTACGAGCAGTACTTC. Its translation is CSVEGSAPGGYEQYF.

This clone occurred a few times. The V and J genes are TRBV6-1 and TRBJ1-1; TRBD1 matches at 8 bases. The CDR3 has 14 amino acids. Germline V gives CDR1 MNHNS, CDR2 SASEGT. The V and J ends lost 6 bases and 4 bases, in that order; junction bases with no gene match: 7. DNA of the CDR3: TGTGCCAGCAGGGCGACAGGGGAGGCCACTGAAGCTTTCTTT. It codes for CASRATGEATEAFF.

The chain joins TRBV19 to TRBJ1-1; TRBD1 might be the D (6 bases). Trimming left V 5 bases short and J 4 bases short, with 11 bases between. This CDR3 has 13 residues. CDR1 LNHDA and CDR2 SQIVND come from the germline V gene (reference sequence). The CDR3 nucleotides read TGTGCCAGTAGTCCCGGGGGGGCCACTGAAGCTTTCTTT. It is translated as CASSPGGATEAFF. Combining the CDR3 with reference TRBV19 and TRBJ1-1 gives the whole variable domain DGGITQSPKYLFRKEGQNVTLSCEQNLNHDAMYWYRQDPGQGLRLIYYSQIVNDFQKGDIAEGYSVSREKKESFPLTVTSAQKNPTAFYLCASSPGGATEAFFGQGTRLTVV.

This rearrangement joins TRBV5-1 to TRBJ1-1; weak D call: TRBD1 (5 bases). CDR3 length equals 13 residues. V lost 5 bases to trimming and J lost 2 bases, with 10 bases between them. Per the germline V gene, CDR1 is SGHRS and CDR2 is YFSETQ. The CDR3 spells CASRTEINTEAFF. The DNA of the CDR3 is TGCGCCAGCAGGACAGAGATCAACACTGAAGCTTTCTTT.

The CDR3 DNA reads TGTGCCAGCAGCTTAGGCCTACGCGGGGGCGGGGGCTACACCTTC. Encoded protein: CASSLGLRGGGGYTF. The chain links TRBV7-2 to TRBJ1-2, with D perhaps matching TRBD1 (6 bases). From germline, CDR1 is SGHTA and CDR2 FQGNSA. V was cut by 1 base and J by 8 bases, with 17 bases left in between. The CDR3 consists of 15 residues.

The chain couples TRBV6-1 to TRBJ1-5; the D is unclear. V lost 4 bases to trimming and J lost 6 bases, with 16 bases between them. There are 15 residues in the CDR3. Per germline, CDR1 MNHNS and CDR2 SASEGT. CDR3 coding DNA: TGTGCCAGCAGTGTTCTGGACGGGGTAGGTCAGCCCCAGCATTTT. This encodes CASSVLDGVGQPQHF.

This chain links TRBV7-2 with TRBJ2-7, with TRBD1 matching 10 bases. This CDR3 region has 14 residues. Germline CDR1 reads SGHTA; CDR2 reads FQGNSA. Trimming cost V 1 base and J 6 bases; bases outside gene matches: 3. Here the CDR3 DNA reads TGTGCCAGCAGCTTAGTTTGGACAGGGGGCGAGCAGTACTTC. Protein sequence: CASSLVWTGGEQYF.